This T cell receptor beta chain comes out of a study of T cells after yellow fever vaccination. General observations from the study: The booster saw the reappearance of most primary-vaccination clones (approximately 97% CD4, roughly 87% CD8). Clonotypes found in both CD4 and CD8 compartments made up a small share. In FACS-sorted repertoires, abundant clonotypes from the bulk population could appear as contaminants.

5'RACE template switching added a universal primer site and UMIs to TCR cDNA. TCRdb analysed the 5' RACE reads with MiXCR anew, one entry per CDR3 protein. The data show about 140,000 distinct CDR3 sequences, approximately 7.7% seen once. This clonotype was recorded at least ten times. The antigen is not known. The sequencing used CD4+ T cells sorted from PBMCs, collected 5 days after the yellow fever booster vaccination. The clonotype originates from a man between 25 and 39 years old who received the YFV17D yellow fever vaccine.

The CDR3 bases are TGTGCCAGCAGCCATTCACATCGCCAAATGGCTTTCTTT. It specifies CASSHSHRQMAFF. The V gene is TRBV3-1, the J gene TRBJ1-1; D is undetermined. Germline CDR1 and CDR2: LGHDT and YNNKEL (reference sequence). V was pared by 3 bases and J by 11 bases, with 16 bases between. This CDR3 is built from 13 residues.